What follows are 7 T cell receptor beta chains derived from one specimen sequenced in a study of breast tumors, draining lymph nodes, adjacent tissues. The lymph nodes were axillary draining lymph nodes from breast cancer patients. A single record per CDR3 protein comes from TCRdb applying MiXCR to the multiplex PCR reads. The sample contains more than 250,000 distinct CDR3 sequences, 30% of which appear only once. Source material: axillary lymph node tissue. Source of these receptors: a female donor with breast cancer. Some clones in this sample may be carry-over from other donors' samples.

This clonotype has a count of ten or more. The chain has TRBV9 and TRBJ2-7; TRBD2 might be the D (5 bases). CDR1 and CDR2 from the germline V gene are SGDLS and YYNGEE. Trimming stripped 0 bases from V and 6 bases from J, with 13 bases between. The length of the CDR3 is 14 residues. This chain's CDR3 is CASSVGGRVAEQYF. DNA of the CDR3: TGTGCCAGCAGCGTAGGTGGGAGAGTTGCCGAGCAGTACTTC. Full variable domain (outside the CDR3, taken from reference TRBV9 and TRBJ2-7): DSGVTQTPKHLITATGQRVTLRCSPRSGDLSVYWYQQSLDQGLQFLIQYYNGEERAKGNILERFSAQQFPDLHSELNLSSLELGDSALYFCASSVGGRVAEQYFGPGTRLTVT.

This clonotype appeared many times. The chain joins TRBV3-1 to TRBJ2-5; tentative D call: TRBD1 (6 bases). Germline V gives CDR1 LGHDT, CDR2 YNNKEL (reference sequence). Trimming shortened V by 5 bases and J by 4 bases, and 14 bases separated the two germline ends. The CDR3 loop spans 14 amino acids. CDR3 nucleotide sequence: TGTGCCAGCAGCAAACGAACAGGGTCAGAGACCCAGTACTTC. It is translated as CASSKRTGSETQYF.

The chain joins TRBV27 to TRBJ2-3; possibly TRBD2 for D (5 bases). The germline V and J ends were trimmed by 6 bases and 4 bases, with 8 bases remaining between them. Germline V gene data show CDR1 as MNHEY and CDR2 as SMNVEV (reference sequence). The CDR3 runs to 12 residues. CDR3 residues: CASRLGPDTQYF. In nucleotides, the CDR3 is TGTGCCAGCAGACTAGGGCCAGATACGCAGTATTTT.

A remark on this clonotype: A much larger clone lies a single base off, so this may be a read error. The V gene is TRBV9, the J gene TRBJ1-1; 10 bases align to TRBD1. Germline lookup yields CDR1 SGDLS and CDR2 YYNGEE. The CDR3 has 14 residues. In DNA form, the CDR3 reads TGTACCAGCAGCAGACAGGGGGCGGTCACTGAAGCTTTCTTT. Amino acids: CTSSRQGAVTEAFF. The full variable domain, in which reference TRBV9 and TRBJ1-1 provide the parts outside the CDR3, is DSGVTQTPKHLITATGQRVTLRCSPRSGDLSVYWYQQSLDQGLQFLIQYYNGEERAKGNILERFSAQQFPDLHSELNLSSLELGDSALYFCTSSRQGAVTEAFFGQGTRLTVV.

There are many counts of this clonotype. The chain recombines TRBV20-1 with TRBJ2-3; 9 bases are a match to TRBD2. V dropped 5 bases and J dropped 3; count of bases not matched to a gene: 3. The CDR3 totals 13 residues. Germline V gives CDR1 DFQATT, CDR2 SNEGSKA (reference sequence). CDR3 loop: CSAGAGGTDTQYF. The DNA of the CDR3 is TGCAGTGCTGGGGCGGGAGGGACAGATACGCAGTATTTT.

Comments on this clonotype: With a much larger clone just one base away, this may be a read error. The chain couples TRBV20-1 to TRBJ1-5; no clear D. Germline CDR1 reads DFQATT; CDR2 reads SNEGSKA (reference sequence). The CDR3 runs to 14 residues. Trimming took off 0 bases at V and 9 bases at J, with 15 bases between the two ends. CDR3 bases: TGCAGTGCTAGAGAGGCAACCGGGCATCCGCCCCAGCATTTT. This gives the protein CSAREATGHPPQHF.

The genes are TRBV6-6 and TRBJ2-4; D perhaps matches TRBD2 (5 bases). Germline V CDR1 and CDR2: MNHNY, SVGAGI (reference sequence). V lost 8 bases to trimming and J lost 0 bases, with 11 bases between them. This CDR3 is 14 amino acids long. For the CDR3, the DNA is TGTGCCAGCCTCCGGGATAGAGCCAAAAACATTCAGTACTTC. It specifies CASLRDRAKNIQYF.